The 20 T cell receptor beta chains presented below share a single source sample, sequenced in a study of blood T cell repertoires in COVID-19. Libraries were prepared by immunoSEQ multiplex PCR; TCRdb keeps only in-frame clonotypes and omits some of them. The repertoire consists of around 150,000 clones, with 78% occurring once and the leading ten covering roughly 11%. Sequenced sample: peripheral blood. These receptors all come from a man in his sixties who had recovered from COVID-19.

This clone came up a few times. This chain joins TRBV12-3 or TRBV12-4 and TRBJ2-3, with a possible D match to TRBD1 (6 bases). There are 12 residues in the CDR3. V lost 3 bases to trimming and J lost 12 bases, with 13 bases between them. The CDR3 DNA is TGTGCCAGCAGTTTTCCGGGACATAATCAGTATTTT. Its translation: CASSFPGHNQYF.

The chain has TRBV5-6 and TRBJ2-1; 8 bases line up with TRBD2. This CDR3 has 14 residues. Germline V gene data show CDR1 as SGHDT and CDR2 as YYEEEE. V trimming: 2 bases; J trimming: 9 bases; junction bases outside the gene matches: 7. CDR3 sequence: CASSFTGGPGEQFF. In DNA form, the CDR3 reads TGTGCCAGCAGCTTTACGGGAGGGCCGGGTGAGCAGTTCTTC.

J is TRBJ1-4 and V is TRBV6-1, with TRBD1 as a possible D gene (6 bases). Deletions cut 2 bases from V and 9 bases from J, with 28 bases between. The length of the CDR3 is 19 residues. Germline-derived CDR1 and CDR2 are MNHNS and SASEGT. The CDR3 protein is CASSESTGWGRGESKKLFF. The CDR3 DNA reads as TGTGCCAGCAGTGAATCGACAGGTTGGGGCCGGGGTGAATCGAAAAAACTGTTTTTT.

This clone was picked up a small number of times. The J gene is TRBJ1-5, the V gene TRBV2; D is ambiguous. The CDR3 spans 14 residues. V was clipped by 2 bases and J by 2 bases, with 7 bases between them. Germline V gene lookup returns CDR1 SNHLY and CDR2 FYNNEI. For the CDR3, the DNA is TGTGCCAGCAGTGAAACAAATGGCAATCAGCCCCAGCATTTT. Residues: CASSETNGNQPQHF.

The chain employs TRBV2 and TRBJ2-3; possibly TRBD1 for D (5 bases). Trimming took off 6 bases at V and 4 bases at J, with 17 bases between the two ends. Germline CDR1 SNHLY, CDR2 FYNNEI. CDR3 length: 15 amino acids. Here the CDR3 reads CASRALGAAADTQYF. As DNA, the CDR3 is TGTGCCAGCAGGGCTTTAGGGGCTGCAGCAGATACGCAGTATTTT.

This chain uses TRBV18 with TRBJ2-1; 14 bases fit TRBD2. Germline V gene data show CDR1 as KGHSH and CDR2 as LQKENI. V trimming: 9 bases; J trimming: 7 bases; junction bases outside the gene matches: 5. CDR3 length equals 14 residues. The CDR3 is CASSTSGRENEQFF. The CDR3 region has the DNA TGTGCCAGTTCGACTAGCGGGAGGGAAAATGAGCAGTTCTTC.

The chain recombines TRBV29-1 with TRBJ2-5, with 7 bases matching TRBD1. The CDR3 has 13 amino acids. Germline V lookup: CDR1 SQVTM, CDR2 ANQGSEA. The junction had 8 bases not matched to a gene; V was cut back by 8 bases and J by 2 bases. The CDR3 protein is CSPRGTSQETQYF. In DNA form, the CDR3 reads TGCAGCCCCAGGGGGACGTCTCAAGAGACCCAGTACTTC. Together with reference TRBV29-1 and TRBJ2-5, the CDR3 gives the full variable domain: SAVISQKPSRDICQRGTSLTIQCQVDSQVTMMFWYRQQPGQSLTLIATANQGSEATYESGFVIDKFPISRPNLTFSTLTVSNMSPEDSSIYLCSPRGTSQETQYFGPGTRLLVL.

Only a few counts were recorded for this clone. The CDR3 here is CASSGQIVGSSYEQYF. The CDR3 DNA sequence: TGTGCCAGCAGTGGTCAGATCGTGGGGAGCTCCTACGAGCAGTACTTC. This rearrangement joins TRBV28 to TRBJ2-7; D is perhaps TRBD2 (5 bases). The CDR3 sequence is 16 residues long. Germline V gene data show CDR1 as MDHEN and CDR2 as SYDVKM. Trimming took 5 bases from V and 0 from J, leaving 17 bases between them.

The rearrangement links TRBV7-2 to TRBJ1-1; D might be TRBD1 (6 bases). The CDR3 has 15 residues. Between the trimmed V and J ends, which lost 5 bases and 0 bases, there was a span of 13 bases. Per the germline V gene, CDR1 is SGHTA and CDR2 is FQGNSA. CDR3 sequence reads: CASSLGDTVNTEAFF. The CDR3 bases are TGTGCCAGCAGCCTAGGGGACACAGTGAACACTGAAGCTTTCTTT.

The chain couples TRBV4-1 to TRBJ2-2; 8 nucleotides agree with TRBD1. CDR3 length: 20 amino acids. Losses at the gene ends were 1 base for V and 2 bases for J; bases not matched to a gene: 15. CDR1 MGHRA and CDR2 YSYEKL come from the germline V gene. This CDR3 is CASSQATESLGTGNTGELFF. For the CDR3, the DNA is TGCGCCAGCAGCCAAGCCACCGAAAGCTTGGGGACAGGAAACACCGGGGAGCTGTTTTTT.

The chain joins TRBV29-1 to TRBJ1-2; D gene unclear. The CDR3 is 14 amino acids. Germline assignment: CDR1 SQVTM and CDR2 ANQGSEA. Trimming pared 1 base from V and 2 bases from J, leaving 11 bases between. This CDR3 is CSVEGGGGNYGYTF. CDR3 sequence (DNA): TGCAGCGTTGAAGGGGGAGGAGGGAACTATGGCTACACCTTC.

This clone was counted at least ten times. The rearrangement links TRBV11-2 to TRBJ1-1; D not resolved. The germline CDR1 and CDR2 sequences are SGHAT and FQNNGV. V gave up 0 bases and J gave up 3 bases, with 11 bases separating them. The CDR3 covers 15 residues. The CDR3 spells CASSLDPPGHTEAFF. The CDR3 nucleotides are TGTGCCAGCAGCTTAGACCCCCCGGGTCACACTGAAGCTTTCTTT.

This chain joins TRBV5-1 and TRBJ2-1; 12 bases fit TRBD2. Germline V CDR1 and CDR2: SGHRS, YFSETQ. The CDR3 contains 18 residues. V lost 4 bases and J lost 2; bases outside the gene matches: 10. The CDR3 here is CASSLNPSSGGAYNEQFF. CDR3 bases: TGCGCCAGCAGCCTAAACCCTTCTAGCGGGGGGGCCTACAATGAGCAGTTCTTC.

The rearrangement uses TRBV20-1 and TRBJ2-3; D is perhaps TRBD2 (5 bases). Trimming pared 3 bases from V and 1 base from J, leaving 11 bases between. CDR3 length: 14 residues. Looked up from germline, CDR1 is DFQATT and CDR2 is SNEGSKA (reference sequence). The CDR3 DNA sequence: TGCAGTGCTAGTCTTGGAGCGGGCACAGATACGCAGTATTTT. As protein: CSASLGAGTDTQYF.

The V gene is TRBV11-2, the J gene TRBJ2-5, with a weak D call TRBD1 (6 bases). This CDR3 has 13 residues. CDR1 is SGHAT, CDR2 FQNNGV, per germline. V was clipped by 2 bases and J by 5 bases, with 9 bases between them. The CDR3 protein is CASSLNRDETQYF. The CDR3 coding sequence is TGTGCCAGCAGCTTAAACAGGGATGAGACCCAGTACTTC.

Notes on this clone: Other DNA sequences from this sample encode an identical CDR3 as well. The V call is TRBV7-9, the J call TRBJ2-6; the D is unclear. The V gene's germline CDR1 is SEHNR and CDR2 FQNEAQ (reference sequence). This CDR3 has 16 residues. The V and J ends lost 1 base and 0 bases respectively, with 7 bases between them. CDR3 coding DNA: TGTGCCAGCAGCTTAGGGCGCGGCTCTGGGGCCAACGTCCTGACTTTC. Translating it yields CASSLGRGSGANVLTF.

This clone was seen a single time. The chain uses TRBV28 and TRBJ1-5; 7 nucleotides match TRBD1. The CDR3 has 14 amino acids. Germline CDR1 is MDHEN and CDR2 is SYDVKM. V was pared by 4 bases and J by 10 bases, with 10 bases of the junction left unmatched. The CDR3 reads CASSYGTDLSPQHF. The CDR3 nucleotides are TGTGCCAGCAGTTACGGGACAGATTTATCACCCCAGCATTTT.

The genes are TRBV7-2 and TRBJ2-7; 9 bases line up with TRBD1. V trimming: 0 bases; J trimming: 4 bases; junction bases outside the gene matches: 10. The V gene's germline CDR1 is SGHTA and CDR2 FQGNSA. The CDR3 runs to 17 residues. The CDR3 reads CASSLAGPGQGWYEQYF. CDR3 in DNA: TGTGCCAGCAGCTTAGCTGGGCCGGGACAGGGTTGGTACGAGCAGTACTTC.

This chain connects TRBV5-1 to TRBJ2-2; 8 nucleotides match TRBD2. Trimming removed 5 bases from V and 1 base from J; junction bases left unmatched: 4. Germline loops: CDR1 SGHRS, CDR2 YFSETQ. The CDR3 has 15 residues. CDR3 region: CASSAGTRNTGELFF. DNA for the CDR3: TGCGCCAGCAGTGCCGGGACTAGGAACACCGGGGAGCTGTTTTTT.

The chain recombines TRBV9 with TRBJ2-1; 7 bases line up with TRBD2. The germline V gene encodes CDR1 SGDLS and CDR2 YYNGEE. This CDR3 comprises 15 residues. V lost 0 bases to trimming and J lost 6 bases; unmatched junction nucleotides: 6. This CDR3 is CASSVGGGRANEQFF. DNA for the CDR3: TGTGCCAGCAGCGTAGGTGGCGGGAGAGCCAATGAGCAGTTCTTC.